This passage covers 25 T cell receptor beta chains from one sample sequenced in a study of T cell changes during pregnancy in multiple sclerosis. TCRdb's table, derived via immunoSEQ multiplex PCR, lists solely in-frame clones and lacks some. Found here are 91,000 or so clones, 80% to 95% of them singletons; the top ten hold less than 1%. The sequenced sample was peripheral blood, obtained after pregnancy. Receptor source: a female donor with multiple sclerosis, enrolled in a pregnancy study.

The rearrangement links TRBV9 to TRBJ2-2; perhaps TRBD2 as D (6 bases). CDR3 length equals 17 residues. The V and J ends lost 4 bases and 2 bases respectively, with 18 bases between them. Germline CDR1 reads SGDLS; CDR2 reads YYNGEE. The CDR3 coding sequence is TGTGCCAGCAGCACCATGGGGGTAGCGGCAAACACCGGGGAGCTGTTTTTT. This gives the protein CASSTMGVAANTGELFF. Full variable domain (rest looked up from reference TRBV9 and TRBJ2-2): DSGVTQTPKHLITATGQRVTLRCSPRSGDLSVYWYQQSLDQGLQFLIQYYNGEERAKGNILERFSAQQFPDLHSELNLSSLELGDSALYFCASSTMGVAANTGELFFGEGSRLTVL.

This chain links TRBV18 with TRBJ1-3; 8 bases line up with TRBD1. Germline CDR1 is KGHSH and CDR2 is LQKENI. V lost 6 bases, J lost 0 bases, and 4 bases stayed unmatched. The CDR3 is 15 residues long. The CDR3 nucleotides read TGTGCCAGCTCTCCTACAGGGGGCTCTGGAAACACCATATATTTT. Its translation is CASSPTGGSGNTIYF.

The chain employs TRBV6-4 and TRBJ2-3; 10 bases are a match to TRBD2. J was trimmed by 2 bases and V by 0 bases; bases with no gene match: 5. Germline loops: CDR1 MRHNA, CDR2 SNTAGT. This CDR3 region has 17 residues. CDR3 region: CASSDSSLAGDTDTQYF. DNA of the CDR3: TGTGCCAGCAGTGACTCCTCGCTAGCGGGAGACACAGATACGCAGTATTTT.

This clone was observed a few times. The sample has other DNA sequences that encode this CDR3 too. This chain joins TRBV9 and TRBJ2-5, with 8 nucleotides matching TRBD1. After removal of 3 bases from V and 4 bases from J, the junction contained 5 bases not matched to a gene. The length of the CDR3 is 14 residues. The germline gives CDR1 SGDLS, CDR2 YYNGEE. Here the CDR3 DNA reads TGTGCCAGCAGCGGCCGACAGGGGAGAGAGACCCAGTACTTC. Protein: CASSGRQGRETQYF.

The chain links TRBV6-1 to TRBJ2-3; D is perhaps TRBD2 (7 bases). Per the germline V gene, CDR1 is MNHNS and CDR2 is SASEGT. The CDR3 runs to 15 residues. The ends were cut back, 2 bases at V and 4 bases at J, with 13 bases in the middle. The CDR3 DNA sequence: TGTGCCAGCAGTGAAATGGGGGAGGGGGCAGATACGCAGTATTTT. Its protein is CASSEMGEGADTQYF.

This clone was counted only a few times. This sequence joins TRBV5-4 and TRBJ1-1; possible D gene TRBD1, 6 bases. Looked up from germline, CDR1 is SGHNT and CDR2 is YYREEE (reference sequence). V was shortened by 0 bases and J by 7 bases, with 7 bases between the two germline ends. The length of the CDR3 is 12 residues. This CDR3 is CASSLGQVEAFF. The DNA for the CDR3 is TGTGCCAGCAGCTTGGGACAGGTTGAAGCTTTCTTT.

V gene TRBV11-2 combines with J gene TRBJ1-1; no clear D gene. Germline V CDR1 and CDR2: SGHAT, FQNNGV. V gave up 2 bases and J gave up 5 bases, with 12 bases separating them. The CDR3 has 14 amino acids. CDR3: CASSLLDFTTEAFF. As DNA, the CDR3 is TGTGCCAGCAGCTTACTGGACTTTACGACTGAAGCTTTCTTT.

The chain is built from TRBV27 and TRBJ2-3; possible D gene TRBD2, 5 bases. Germline assignment: CDR1 MNHEY and CDR2 SMNVEV (reference sequence). Trimming removed 6 bases from V and 0 bases from J, with 10 bases in between. The CDR3 loop spans 14 amino acids. CDR3 DNA: TGTGCCAGCAGACTCCGGGGAAGCACAGATACGCAGTATTTT. Amino acids: CASRLRGSTDTQYF.

V gene TRBV2 combines with J gene TRBJ2-7; 9 bases map to TRBD2. CDR1 is SNHLY and CDR2 is FYNNEI in the germline V gene. The V and J ends lost 7 bases and 2 bases, in that order; junction bases with no gene match: 9. The CDR3 loop spans 15 amino acids. CDR3: CASIIAGVATYEQYF. CDR3 coding DNA: TGTGCCAGCATTATAGCGGGAGTGGCGACCTACGAGCAGTACTTC.

The table lists this clone with a few counts. The CDR3 bases are TGTGCCAGCAGCTCAGGACAGGAGCAGTTCTTC. The encoded protein is CASSSGQEQFF. This chain links TRBV7-6 with TRBJ2-1; TRBD1 might be the D (6 bases). The germline V gene has CDR1 SGHVS and CDR2 FNYEAQ. The CDR3 consists of 11 residues. V shed 4 bases and J shed 10 bases, with 8 bases lying between them.

V usage is TRBV5-4 and J usage is TRBJ2-5, with a weak D call TRBD2 (5 bases). CDR3 length equals 15 residues. In germline, CDR1 is SGHNT, CDR2 YYREEE (reference sequence). V lost 4 bases and J lost 4, with 17 bases in between. The CDR3 DNA reads as TGTGCCAGCAGCCCTGGGCTAGCAGAGTTAGAGACCCAGTACTTC. The encoded protein is CASSPGLAELETQYF. Looking up the rest from reference TRBV5-4 and TRBJ2-5 gives the full variable domain: ETGVTQSPTHLIKTRGQQVTLRCSSQSGHNTVSWYQQALGQGPQFIFQYYREEENGRGNFPPRFSGLQFPNYSSELNVNALELDDSALYLCASSPGLAELETQYFGPGTRLLVL.

This chain connects TRBV5-1 to TRBJ1-1; D not resolved. The length of the CDR3 is 15 residues. The V and J ends lost 4 bases and 6 bases respectively, with 19 bases between them. Germline CDR1 reads SGHRS; CDR2 reads YFSETQ. CDR3 bases: TGCGCCAGCAGCCACTTAATAGAGGGCCGTCCTGAAGCTTTCTTT. Its protein is CASSHLIEGRPEAFF.

The chain employs TRBV4-1 and TRBJ2-5; 8 nucleotides line up with TRBD2. The ends lost 0 bases at V and 5 bases at J; junction bases unmatched: 8. The CDR3 runs to 16 residues. CDR1 MGHRA and CDR2 YSYEKL come from the germline V gene. CDR3 protein: CASSQDPPGGGETQYF. DNA for the CDR3: TGCGCCAGCAGCCAAGATCCCCCCGGCGGGGGGGAGACCCAGTACTTC.

This rearrangement joins TRBV10-2 to TRBJ2-1; TRBD2 aligns across 7 bases. The V gene end was trimmed by 9 bases and the J gene end by 7 bases; junction bases not matched to a gene: 3. The CDR3 length is 11 residues. The germline V gene encodes CDR1 WSHSY and CDR2 SAAADI. The DNA of the CDR3 is TGCGCCAGTGGCGGGGGTAATGAGCAGTTCTTC. Residues: CASGGGNEQFF.

The chain uses TRBV5-5 and TRBJ2-7; TRBD1 matches at 8 bases. This CDR3 spans 15 amino acids. Germline assignment: CDR1 SGHKS and CDR2 YYEKEE (reference sequence). V lost 2 bases to trimming and J lost 5 bases; unmatched junction nucleotides: 9. CDR3 DNA: TGTGCCAGCAGCTTAGCCATCGACAGGGGCCACGAGCAGTACTTC. Amino acids: CASSLAIDRGHEQYF.

The rearrangement joins TRBV28 to TRBJ2-1; possibly TRBD2 for D (6 bases). This CDR3 spans 13 amino acids. From germline, CDR1 is MDHEN and CDR2 SYDVKM. Trimming left V 5 bases short and J 13 bases short, with 18 bases between. The CDR3 DNA reads as TGTGCCAGCAGTGGGGGGACGGCCCTTCTACAGTTCTTC. This translates into CASSGGTALLQFF.

The chain employs TRBV28 and TRBJ2-1; the match to TRBD2 covers 9 bases. CDR3 size: 16 residues. Losses at the gene ends were 6 bases for V and 1 base for J; bases not matched to a gene: 7. CDR1 is MDHEN, CDR2 SYDVKM, per germline. The CDR3 bases are TGTGCCAGCAGACCCCCGGGACTAGCATCCTACAATGAGCAGTTCTTC. It codes for CASRPPGLASYNEQFF. The full variable domain, completed using reference TRBV28 and TRBJ2-1, is DVKVTQSSRYLVKRTGEKVFLECVQDMDHENMFWYRQDPGLGLRLIYFSYDVKMKEKGDIPEGYSVSREKKERFSLILESASTNQTSMYLCASRPPGLASYNEQFFGPGTRLTVL.

This clone was counted a single time. The chain employs TRBV9 and TRBJ2-2; 8 bases match TRBD2. CDR1 and CDR2 from the germline V gene are SGDLS and YYNGEE. The CDR3 contains 16 residues. After removal of 4 bases from V and 5 bases from J, the junction contained 10 bases not matched to a gene. CDR3 amino acids: CASSPRGPGGTGELFF. The CDR3 bases are TGTGCCAGCAGCCCCCGGGGCCCGGGAGGGACCGGGGAGCTGTTTTTT.

The chain employs TRBV27 and TRBJ2-5; D is perhaps TRBD1 (6 bases). The assigned J gene may be wrong: the sequence end matches TRBJ2-7 better. CDR1 and CDR2 (germline): MNHEY, SMNVEV (reference sequence). CDR3 length: 14 residues. The CDR3 reads CASSPNGDTYEQYF. The CDR3 DNA reads as TGTGCCAGCAGTCCGAATGGGGACACCTACGAGCAGTACTTC.

The chain is built from TRBV6-6 and TRBJ2-7, with D hard to call. The germline V gene encodes CDR1 MNHNY and CDR2 SVGAGI (reference sequence). This CDR3 has 11 amino acids. The V gene lost 5 bases and the J gene lost 6 bases, with 8 bases spanning the gap. The CDR3 sequence: CASSLGREQYF. The CDR3 DNA is TGTGCCAGCAGTCTTGGCCGCGAGCAGTACTTC.

This chain links TRBV6-5 with TRBJ2-7, with TRBD2 identical over 8 bases. This CDR3 is built from 15 residues. The germline gives CDR1 MNHEY, CDR2 SVGAGI. Trimming cost V 5 bases and J 3 bases; bases outside gene matches: 9. As DNA, the CDR3 is TGTGCCAGCAGTGGGAGGACTAGCCCCCACTACGAGCAGTACTTC. It codes for CASSGRTSPHYEQYF.

The V and J genes are TRBV7-3 and TRBJ2-3; D might be TRBD1 (6 bases). The germline V gene encodes CDR1 SGHTA and CDR2 FQGTGA. Trimming cost V 5 bases and J 2 bases, with 14 bases left between them. The CDR3 loop spans 15 amino acids. CDR3 nucleotide sequence: TGTGCCAGCAGCCCACAGGGACCATTCACAGATACGCAGTATTTT. Translating it yields CASSPQGPFTDTQYF.

The chain recombines TRBV6-1 with TRBJ1-2; 8 bases align to TRBD1. J was trimmed by 0 bases and V by 3 bases; bases with no gene match: 3. CDR3 size: 15 residues. Germline lookup yields CDR1 MNHNS and CDR2 SASEGT. Written as DNA, the CDR3 is TGTGCCAGCAGTGACCCGGACAGGGCTAACTATGGCTACACCTTC. Protein product: CASSDPDRANYGYTF.

This clone was found a few times. The chain links TRBV6-1 to TRBJ1-1, with D possibly TRBD1 on 6 matching bases. Trimming shortened V by 0 bases and J by 0 bases, and 11 bases separated the two germline ends. CDR3 length equals 16 residues. CDR1 and CDR2 (germline): MNHNS, SASEGT. The CDR3 is CASSEARTAMNTEAFF. The CDR3 DNA reads TGTGCCAGCAGTGAAGCCCGGACAGCCATGAACACTGAAGCTTTCTTT.

This rearrangement joins TRBV5-6 to TRBJ1-2; 8 bases match TRBD1. Germline loops: CDR1 SGHDT, CDR2 YYEEEE. V lost 4 bases and J lost 4; bases outside the gene matches: 12. This CDR3 contains 16 residues. The DNA for the CDR3 is TGTGCCAGCAGCCTACCGGACAGGGAGGACGGCTATGGCTACACCTTC. Translating gives CASSLPDREDGYGYTF.